This is a list of T cell receptor beta chains from one sample in a study of cytomegalovirus exposure and HLA in healthy donors. Sequencing used immunoSEQ multiplex PCR; TCRdb keeps in-frame clones, though not all of them. The table shows 85,000 to 95,000 clones, with 63% occurring only once. Source material: PBMCs. The receptor set was obtained from a woman aged 25-40 years in good health and CMV-seronegative. Both conserved end residues are part of each CDR3. The D gene is left open where the match is weak. The size of a clone is reported for some rows only, either as once, few or many, or as a class for expanded clones.

v_gene	abundance	d_gene	j_gene	CDR3nt	CDR3aa
TRBV11-2	.	.	TRBJ1-2	TGTGCCAGCAGCCCAGACATCTATGGCTACACCTTC	CASSPDIYGYTF
TRBV5-1	few	TRBD1	TRBJ2-7	TGCGCCAGCAGCCTCAGGGGGCCAACCTACGAGCAGTACTTC	CASSLRGPTYEQYF
TRBV19	.	.	TRBJ1-5	TGTGCCAGTAGTGTAAAGGGGGTAAGCAATCAGCCCCAGCATTTT	CASSVKGVSNQPQHF
TRBV6-1	few	.	TRBJ2-5	TGTGCCAGCAGTGAGCTCGGTAGGACTCGGTCACAAGAGACCCAGTACTTC	CASSELGRTRSQETQYF
TRBV6-1	once	TRBD1	TRBJ1-2	TGTGCCAGCAGTCAAACAGGGGGGATATCGGGCACCTTC	CASSQTGGISGTF
TRBV9	.	TRBD2	TRBJ2-7	TGTGCCAGCAGCGTAGCCCCGCTAGCGGGGGTCTCCTACGAGCAGTACTTC	CASSVAPLAGVSYEQYF
TRBV6-1	.	TRBD1	TRBJ1-5	TGTGCCAGCAGGGATGACAGGGGAAATCAGCCCCAGCATTTT	CASRDDRGNQPQHF
TRBV10-1	.	.	TRBJ1-1	TGCGCCAGCAGTGAACCTGGGTCTAGTGAAGCTTTCTTT	CASSEPGSSEAFF
TRBV29-1	.	TRBD1	TRBJ1-5	TGCAGCGCCCAGGGGGGCGGCAATCAGCCCCAGCATTTT	CSAQGGGNQPQHF
TRBV19	few	.	TRBJ1-2	TGTGCCAGCGGGTATGGCTACACCTTC	CASGYGYTF
TRBV4-2	.	.	TRBJ2-3	TGTGCCAGCAGCCAAGCAGGCACAGATACGCAGTATTTT	CASSQAGTDTQYF
TRBV10-3	.	.	TRBJ1-5	TGTGCCATCAGTGAGATGGGGGGGAGCAATCAGCCCCAGCATTTT	CAISEMGGSNQPQHF
TRBV10-2	.	.	TRBJ1-4	TGCGCCAGCACCAAGGCGGCTAATGAAAAACTGTTTTTT	CASTKAANEKLFF
TRBV15	.	.	TRBJ1-2	TGTGCCACCAGCAGAGATCGGGAAGGTCAAGTCTATGGCTACACCTTC	CATSRDREGQVYGYTF
TRBV5-1	.	.	TRBJ1-2	TGCGCCAGCAGCTTGGACAGCTCTCTGGGCGGCTACACCTTC	CASSLDSSLGGYTF
TRBV2	few	TRBD2	TRBJ2-7	TGTGCCAGCAGTGCTATACCGGGACTAGGGTCGTTGCTCTACGAGCAGTACTTC	CASSAIPGLGSLLYEQYF
TRBV6-5	.	TRBD1	TRBJ2-7	TGTGCCAGCAGTTACTCGACAGGGGCAGTCGAGCAGTACTTC	CASSYSTGAVEQYF
TRBV6-6	.	TRBD1	TRBJ2-1	TGTGCCAGCAGTTACGGGGGACAGGGGGATGAGCAGTTCTTC	CASSYGGQGDEQFF
TRBV7-9	.	TRBD2	TRBJ2-3	TGTGCCAGCAGTCGAGGACTAGCGGGAGTGGATCCGGGAGATACGCAGTATTTT	CASSRGLAGVDPGDTQYF
TRBV19	.	TRBD1	TRBJ2-3	TGTGCCACCCGGGACAGACCATCCACAGATACGCAGTATTTT	CATRDRPSTDTQYF
TRBV5-6	once	.	TRBJ2-5	TGTGCCAGCAGAGGTCTAGCCAACCTACAAGAGACCCAGTACTTC	CASRGLANLQETQYF
TRBV27	.	.	TRBJ2-7	TGTGCCAGCAGTACCCTACAGGGTCTTTACGAGCAGTACTTC	CASSTLQGLYEQYF
TRBV9	.	TRBD2	TRBJ2-7	TGTGCCAGCAGCGTTAATTTTGGGACTAGTATGTACGAGCAGTACTTC	CASSVNFGTSMYEQYF
TRBV4-2	few	.	TRBJ2-1	TGTGCCAGCAGCCATAGCCTCGCCTCCTACAATGAGCAGTTCTTC	CASSHSLASYNEQFF
TRBV6-1	.	TRBD1	TRBJ1-2	TGTGCCAGCAGTGAAATGGGATCCGGTGGACAGGCGCACGGCTACACCTTC	CASSEMGSGGQAHGYTF
TRBV10-2	.	TRBD1	TRBJ1-6	TGCGCCAGCCACCACCGGGACAGGGGTTCACCCCTCCACTTT	CASHHRDRGSPLHF
TRBV30	.	.	TRBJ1-5	TGTGCCTGGAGTTCAGGCCCCAATCAGCCCCAGCATTTT	CAWSSGPNQPQHF
TRBV7-9	.	TRBD1	TRBJ2-5	TGTGCCAGCAGACCAGGGACCGGGACAGTGTACTTC	CASRPGTGTVYF
TRBV27	.	.	TRBJ1-5	TGTGCCAGCAGAAGATTTCAGACGGAGGAGCAGCCCCAGCATTTT	CASRRFQTEEQPQHF
TRBV4-1	few	TRBD2	TRBJ2-2	TGCGCCAGCAGCCAACACCCTCTAGCGGGGGTTCCGGGCACCGGGGAGCTGTTTTTT	CASSQHPLAGVPGTGELFF
TRBV11-3	.	TRBD2	TRBJ2-1	TGTGCCAGCAGCTCCTATAGCGGGGGGGCCCTAAATGAGCAGTTCTTC	CASSSYSGGALNEQFF
TRBV5-4	.	TRBD1	TRBJ1-6	TGTGCCAGCAGCACTGACAGGGGGCATTCACCCCTCCACTTT	CASSTDRGHSPLHF
TRBV9	.	TRBD2	TRBJ2-3	TGTGCCAGCAGCGTAGCTAGCGGGGGCACAGATACGCAGTATTTT	CASSVASGGTDTQYF
TRBV25-1	.	.	TRBJ2-5	TGTGCCAGCAGTCCGGGGGTTGGGACCCAGTACTTC	CASSPGVGTQYF
TRBV9	few	TRBD1	TRBJ2-2	TGTGCCAGCAGCACCCCCGGACAGGGGGGGTCGACCGGGGAGCTGTTTTTT	CASSTPGQGGSTGELFF
TRBV18	.	.	TRBJ2-1	TGTGCCAGCTCACCTATACAGGGTAGGGCAGACAATGAGCAGTTCTTC	CASSPIQGRADNEQFF
TRBV6-1	.	TRBD1	TRBJ1-4	TGTGCCAGCAGTGGGACAGGGGGAACTAATGAAAAACTGTTTTTT	CASSGTGGTNEKLFF
TRBV7-9	.	TRBD1	TRBJ1-1	TGTGCCAGCAGCAAGAGAGGGGGGCAGGGGGGCACTGAAGCTTTCTTT	CASSKRGGQGGTEAFF
TRBV20-1	.	.	TRBJ1-2	TGCAGTGCTTTTACAGGCTATGGCTACACCTTC	CSAFTGYGYTF
TRBV6-1	few	.	TRBJ1-1	TGTGCCAGCAGTGCGGGACAGAACACTGAAGCTTTCTTT	CASSAGQNTEAFF
TRBV28	.	TRBD1	TRBJ1-3	TGTGCCAGCAGTCAGACAGGGAACTCTGGAAACACCATATATTTT	CASSQTGNSGNTIYF
TRBV28	.	.	TRBJ2-6	TGTGCCAGCGCAGTTACCTCTGGGGCCAACGTCCTGACTTTC	CASAVTSGANVLTF
TRBV27	.	TRBD2	TRBJ2-1	TGTGCCAGCAGTTTAACGGGGGGTTACAATGAGCAGTTCTTC	CASSLTGGYNEQFF
TRBV9	once	.	TRBJ2-6	TGTGCCAGCAGCGAGCGTTTGGACAGTGCCTCATCTGGGGCCAACGTCCTGACTTTC	CASSERLDSASSGANVLTF
TRBV7-2	.	TRBD1	TRBJ1-1	TGTGCCAGCAGCTCTGGACAGGGGAACACTGAAGCTTTCTTT	CASSSGQGNTEAFF
TRBV29-1	.	TRBD1	TRBJ2-7	TGCAGCGTCATCACAGGGGGCGCTTACGAGCAGTACTTC	CSVITGGAYEQYF
TRBV2	few	.	TRBJ1-1	TGTGCCAGCAAAGTCGACATGAACACTGAAGCTTTCTTT	CASKVDMNTEAFF
TRBV19	.	.	TRBJ2-1	TGTGCCAGTAGTATAGATGAGGTAGCGAGTGAGCAGTTCTTC	CASSIDEVASEQFF
TRBV11-1	.	TRBD2	TRBJ2-1	TGTGCCAGCAGCTCGCGGAGACTAGCGGGAGTTTTGTCCTACAATGAGCAGTTCTTC	CASSSRRLAGVLSYNEQFF
TRBV4-3	.	TRBD2	TRBJ2-3	TGCGCCAGCAGCCAAGAGCTAGCGGGAGGCACAGATACGCAGTATTTT	CASSQELAGGTDTQYF
TRBV6-5	few	.	TRBJ1-1	TGTGCCAGCAGACAGACAGGCTCCAAGAACACTGAAGCTTTCTTT	CASRQTGSKNTEAFF
TRBV4-1	.	.	TRBJ1-1	TGCGCCAGCAGCCGAGGGACACAGAACACTGAAGCTTTCTTT	CASSRGTQNTEAFF
TRBV5-1	.	TRBD1	TRBJ1-2	TGCGCCAGCAGCGTGGACAGGGGTCGCTACACCTTC	CASSVDRGRYTF
TRBV5-1	.	.	TRBJ1-1	TGCGCCAGCAGCTTGTTCAAGGGGGTCGGCACTGAAGCTTTCTTT	CASSLFKGVGTEAFF